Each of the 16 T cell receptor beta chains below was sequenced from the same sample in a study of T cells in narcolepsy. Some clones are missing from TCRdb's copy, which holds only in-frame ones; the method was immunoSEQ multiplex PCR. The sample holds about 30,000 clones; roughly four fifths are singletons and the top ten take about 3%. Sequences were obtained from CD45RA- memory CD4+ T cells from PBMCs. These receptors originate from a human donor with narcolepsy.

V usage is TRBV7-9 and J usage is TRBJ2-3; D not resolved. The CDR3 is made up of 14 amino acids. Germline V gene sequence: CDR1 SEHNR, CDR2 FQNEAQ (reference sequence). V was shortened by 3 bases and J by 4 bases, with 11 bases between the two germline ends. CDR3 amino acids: CASSLLTGADTQYF. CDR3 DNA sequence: TGTGCCAGCAGCTTGCTGACTGGTGCAGATACGCAGTATTTT.

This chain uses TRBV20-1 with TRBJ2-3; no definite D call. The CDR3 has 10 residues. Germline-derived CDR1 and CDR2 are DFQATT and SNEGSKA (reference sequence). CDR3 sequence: CSAWGDTQYF. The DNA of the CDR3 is TGCAGCGCCTGGGGAGATACGCAGTATTTT.

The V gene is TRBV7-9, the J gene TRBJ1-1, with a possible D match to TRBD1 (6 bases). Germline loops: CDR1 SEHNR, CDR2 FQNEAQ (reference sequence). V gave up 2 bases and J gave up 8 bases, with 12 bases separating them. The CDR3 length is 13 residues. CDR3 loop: CASSLRGGVEAFF. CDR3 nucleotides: TGTGCCAGCAGCTTAAGGGGGGGCGTGGAAGCTTTCTTT.

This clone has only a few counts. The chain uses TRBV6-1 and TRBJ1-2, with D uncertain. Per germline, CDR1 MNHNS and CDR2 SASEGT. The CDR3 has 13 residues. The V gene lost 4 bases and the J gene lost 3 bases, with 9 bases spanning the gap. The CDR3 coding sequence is TGTGCCAGCAGTGCGGGAACACACTATGGCTACACCTTC. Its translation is CASSAGTHYGYTF.

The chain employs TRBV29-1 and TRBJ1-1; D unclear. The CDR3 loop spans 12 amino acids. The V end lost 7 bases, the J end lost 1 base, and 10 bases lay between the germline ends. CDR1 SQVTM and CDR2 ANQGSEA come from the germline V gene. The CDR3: CSAEPGNTEAFF. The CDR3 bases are TGCAGCGCTGAGCCGGGGAACACTGAAGCTTTCTTT.

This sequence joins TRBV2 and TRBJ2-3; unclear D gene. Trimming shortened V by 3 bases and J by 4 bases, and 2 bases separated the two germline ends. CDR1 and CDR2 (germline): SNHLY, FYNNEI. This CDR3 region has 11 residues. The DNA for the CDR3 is TGTGCCAGCAGTGACCCAGATACGCAGTATTTT. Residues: CASSDPDTQYF.

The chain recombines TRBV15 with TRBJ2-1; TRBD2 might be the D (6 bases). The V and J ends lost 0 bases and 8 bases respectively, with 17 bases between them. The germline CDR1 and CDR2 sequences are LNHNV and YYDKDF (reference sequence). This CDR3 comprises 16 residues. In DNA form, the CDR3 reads TGTGCCACCAGCAGAGATGGTGCGGGGTGGGATGATGAGCAGTTCTTC. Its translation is CATSRDGAGWDDEQFF.

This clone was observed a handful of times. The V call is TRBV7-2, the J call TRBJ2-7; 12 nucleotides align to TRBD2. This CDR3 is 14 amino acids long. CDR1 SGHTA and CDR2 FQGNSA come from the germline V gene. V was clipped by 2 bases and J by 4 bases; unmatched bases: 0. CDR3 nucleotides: TGTGCCAGCAGCTTAACTAGCGGGGGGTACGAGCAGTACTTC. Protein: CASSLTSGGYEQYF. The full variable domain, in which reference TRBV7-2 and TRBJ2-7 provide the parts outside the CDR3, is GAGVSQSPSNKVTEKGKDVELRCDPISGHTALYWYRQSLGQGLEFLIYFQGNSAPDKSGLPSDRFSAERTGGSVSTLTIQRTQQEDSAVYLCASSLTSGGYEQYFGPGTRLTVT.

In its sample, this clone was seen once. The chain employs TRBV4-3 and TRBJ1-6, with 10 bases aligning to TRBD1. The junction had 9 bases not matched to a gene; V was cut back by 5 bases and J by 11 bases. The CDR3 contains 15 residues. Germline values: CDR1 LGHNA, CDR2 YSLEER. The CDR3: CASSSTPGQGTPLHF. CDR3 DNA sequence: TGCGCCAGCAGCTCCACTCCGGGACAGGGGACACCCCTCCACTTT.

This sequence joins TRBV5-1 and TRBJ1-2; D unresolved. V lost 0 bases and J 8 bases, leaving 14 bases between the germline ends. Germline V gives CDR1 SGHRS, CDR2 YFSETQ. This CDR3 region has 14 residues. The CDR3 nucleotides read TGCGCCAGCAGCTTGGATAGCCCCGTGGGAGGCTACACCTTC. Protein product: CASSLDSPVGGYTF.

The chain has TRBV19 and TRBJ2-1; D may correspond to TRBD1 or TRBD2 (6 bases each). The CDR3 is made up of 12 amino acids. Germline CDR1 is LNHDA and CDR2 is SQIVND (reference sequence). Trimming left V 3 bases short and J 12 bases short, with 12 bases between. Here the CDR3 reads CASSMDRGRQFF. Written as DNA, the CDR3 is TGTGCCAGTAGTATGGACCGGGGGCGGCAGTTCTTC.

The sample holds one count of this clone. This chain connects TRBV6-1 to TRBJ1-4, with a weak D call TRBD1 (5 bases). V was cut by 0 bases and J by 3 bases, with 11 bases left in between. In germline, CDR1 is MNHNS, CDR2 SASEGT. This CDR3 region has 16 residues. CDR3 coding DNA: TGTGCCAGCAGTGAAGCTGGGGGGACGTCTAATGAAAAACTGTTTTTT. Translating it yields CASSEAGGTSNEKLFF.

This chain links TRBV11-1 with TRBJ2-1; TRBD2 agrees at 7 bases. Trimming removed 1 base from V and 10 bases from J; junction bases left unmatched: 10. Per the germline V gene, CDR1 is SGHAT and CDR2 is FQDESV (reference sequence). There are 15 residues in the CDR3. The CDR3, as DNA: TGTGCCAGCAGCTTAGTATCGGGGGGTTTCAGCGAGCAGTTCTTC. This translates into CASSLVSGGFSEQFF.

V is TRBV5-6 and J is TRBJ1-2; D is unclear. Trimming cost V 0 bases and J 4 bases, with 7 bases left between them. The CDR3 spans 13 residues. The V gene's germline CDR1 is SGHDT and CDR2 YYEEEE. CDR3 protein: CASSLGEAYGYTF. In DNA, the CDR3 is TGTGCCAGCAGCTTGGGGGAGGCCTATGGCTACACCTTC.

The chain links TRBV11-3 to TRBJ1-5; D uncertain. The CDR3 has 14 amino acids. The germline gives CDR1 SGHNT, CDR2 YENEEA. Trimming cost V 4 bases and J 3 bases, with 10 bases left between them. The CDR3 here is CASSSSGVNQPQHF. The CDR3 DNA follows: TGTGCCAGCAGCTCATCAGGCGTCAATCAGCCCCAGCATTTT.

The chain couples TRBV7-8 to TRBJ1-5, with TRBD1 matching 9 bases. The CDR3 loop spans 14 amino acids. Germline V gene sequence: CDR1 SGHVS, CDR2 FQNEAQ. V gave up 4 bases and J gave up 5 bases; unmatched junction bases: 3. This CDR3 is CASSSGQGYQPQHF. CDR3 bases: TGTGCCAGCAGCTCGGGACAGGGCTATCAGCCCCAGCATTTT.